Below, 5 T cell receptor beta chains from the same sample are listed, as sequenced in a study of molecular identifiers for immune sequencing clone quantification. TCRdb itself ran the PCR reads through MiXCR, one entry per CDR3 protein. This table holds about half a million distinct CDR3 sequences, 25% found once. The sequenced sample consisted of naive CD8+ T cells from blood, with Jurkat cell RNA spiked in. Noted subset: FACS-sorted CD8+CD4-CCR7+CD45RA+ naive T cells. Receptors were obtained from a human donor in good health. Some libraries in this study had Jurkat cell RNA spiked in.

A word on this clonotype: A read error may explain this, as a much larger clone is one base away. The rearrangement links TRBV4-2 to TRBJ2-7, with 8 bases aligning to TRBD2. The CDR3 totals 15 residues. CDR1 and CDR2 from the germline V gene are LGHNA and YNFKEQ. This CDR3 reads CASSQVPGGAYEQCF. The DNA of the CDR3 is TGTGCCAGCAGCCAAGTTCCCGGGGGGGCCTACGAGCAGTGCTTC.

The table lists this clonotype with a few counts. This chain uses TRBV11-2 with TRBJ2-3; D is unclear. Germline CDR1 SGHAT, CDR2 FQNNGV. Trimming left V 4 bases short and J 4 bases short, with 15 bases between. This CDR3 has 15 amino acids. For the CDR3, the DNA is TGTGCCAGCAGCTATGCCCCAACTTACCCAGATACGCAGTATTTT. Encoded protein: CASSYAPTYPDTQYF.

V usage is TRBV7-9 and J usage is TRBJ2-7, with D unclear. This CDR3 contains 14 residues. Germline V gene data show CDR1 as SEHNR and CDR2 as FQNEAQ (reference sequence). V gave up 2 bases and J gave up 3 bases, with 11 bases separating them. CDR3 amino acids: CASSLTYVGYEQYF. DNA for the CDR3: TGTGCCAGCAGCTTAACTTACGTAGGCTACGAGCAGTACTTC.

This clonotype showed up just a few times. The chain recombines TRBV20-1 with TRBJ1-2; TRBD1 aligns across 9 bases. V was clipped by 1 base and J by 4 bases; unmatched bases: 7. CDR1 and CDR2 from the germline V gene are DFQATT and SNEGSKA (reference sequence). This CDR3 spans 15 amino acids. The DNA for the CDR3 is TGCAGTGCTAGAGCACCGGGACAGGGAGGCTATGGCTACACCTTC. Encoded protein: CSARAPGQGGYGYTF.

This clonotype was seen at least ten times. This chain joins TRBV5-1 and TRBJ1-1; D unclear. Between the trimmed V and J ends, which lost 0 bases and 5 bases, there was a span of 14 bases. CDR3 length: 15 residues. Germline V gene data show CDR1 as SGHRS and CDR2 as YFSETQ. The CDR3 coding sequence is TGCGCCAGCAGCTTGGCCCCTGGGCGCCAAACTGAAGCTTTCTTT. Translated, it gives CASSLAPGRQTEAFF.